The 12 T cell receptor beta chains below come from one sample, sequenced in a study of PD-1 blockade in classical Hodgkin lymphoma. Clones were sequenced by immunoSEQ multiplex PCR, and TCRdb holds only the in-frame ones, with some missing. The profile shows some 84,000 clones, about 90% of them singletons. Each of the patients experienced relapse following autologous stem cell transplantation, and their brentuximab vedotin exposure differed. The sequences come from peripheral blood mononuclear cells (PBMCs), collected before the second cycle of nivolumab. These receptors were taken from a human donor with classical Hodgkin lymphoma.

The chain is built from TRBV5-6 and TRBJ2-3; no clear D gene. CDR1 SGHDT and CDR2 YYEEEE come from the germline V gene. Trimming shortened V by 2 bases and J by 4 bases, and 2 bases separated the two germline ends. The length of the CDR3 is 11 residues. Written as DNA, the CDR3 is TGTGCCAGCAGCTTTGCAGATACGCAGTATTTT. It encodes CASSFADTQYF.

Here the CDR3 reads CASSAGHPYEQYF. CDR3 nucleotides: TGTGCCAGCAGTGCAGGACATCCCTACGAGCAGTACTTC. The chain joins TRBV6-6 to TRBJ2-7, with a tentative D call TRBD1 (5 bases). V was clipped by 5 bases and J by 2 bases, with 10 bases between them. CDR1 MNHNY and CDR2 SVGAGI come from the germline V gene (reference sequence). This CDR3 comprises 13 residues.

The rearrangement links TRBV10-2 to TRBJ2-7, with 10 bases aligning to TRBD1. The CDR3 has 14 residues. Germline V gives CDR1 WSHSY, CDR2 SAAADI. V lost 1 base, J lost 6 bases, and 3 bases stayed unmatched. The CDR3 nucleotides read TGCGCCAGCAGTGAGTGGGACAGGGGTGGCGAGCAGTACTTC. Protein product: CASSEWDRGGEQYF.

The chain joins TRBV28 to TRBJ1-5; D gene unclear. Trimming took off 5 bases at V and 5 bases at J, with 25 bases between the two ends. CDR1 and CDR2 (germline): MDHEN, SYDVKM. The CDR3 has 18 amino acids. CDR3 DNA: TGTGCCAGCAGTCTACCATCCGAAAATATGGGCTTCGATCAGCCCCAGCATTTT. Translation: CASSLPSENMGFDQPQHF.

The chain couples TRBV10-3 to TRBJ2-3, with 12 positions matching TRBD2. This CDR3 comprises 15 residues. Germline V gene sequence: CDR1 ENHRY, CDR2 SYGVKD. V trimming: 5 bases; J trimming: 4 bases; junction bases outside the gene matches: 4. The CDR3 loop is CAISTSGRRPDTQYF. The CDR3 coding sequence is TGTGCCATCAGTACTAGCGGGAGGAGACCAGATACGCAGTATTTT.

Only a few counts were recorded for this clone. The chain is built from TRBV5-6 and TRBJ1-1, with a weak D call TRBD1 (5 bases). The germline V and J ends were trimmed by 0 bases and 4 bases, with 7 bases remaining between them. The germline V gene encodes CDR1 SGHDT and CDR2 YYEEEE. The CDR3 consists of 13 residues. Here the CDR3 reads CASSLGGGTEAFF. In nucleotides, the CDR3 is TGTGCCAGCAGCTTGGGTGGGGGCACTGAAGCTTTCTTT.

The chain combines TRBV28 with TRBJ2-3; tentatively, D is TRBD2 (5 bases). Trimming took 1 base from V and 6 from J, leaving 17 bases between them. This CDR3 has 16 residues. Per germline, CDR1 MDHEN and CDR2 SYDVKM. The chain's CDR3 is CASSLSASSVGDTQYF. CDR3 in DNA: TGTGCCAGCAGTTTATCGGCTAGCTCGGTTGGTGATACGCAGTATTTT.

The chain combines TRBV30 with TRBJ2-2; the D is unclear. There are 12 residues in the CDR3. V gave up 4 bases and J gave up 5 bases, with 8 bases separating them. CDR1 and CDR2 from the germline V gene are GTSNPN and SVGIG (reference sequence). This chain's CDR3 is CAWNSGTGELFF. The CDR3 region has the DNA TGTGCCTGGAATTCTGGAACCGGGGAGCTGTTTTTT.

This clone was seen only once. This rearrangement joins TRBV28 to TRBJ2-3; 14 bases are a match to TRBD2. The junction had 15 bases not matched to a gene; V was cut back by 4 bases and J by 6 bases. Germline V lookup: CDR1 MDHEN, CDR2 SYDVKM. This CDR3 has 19 amino acids. As DNA, the CDR3 is TGTGCCAGCAGTTCATCAAGACTAGCGGGAGGGCTAAGTCGGGATACGCAGTATTTT. Protein product: CASSSSRLAGGLSRDTQYF.

The rearrangement uses TRBV7-8 and TRBJ1-5; D is ambiguous. The germline V gene encodes CDR1 SGHVS and CDR2 FQNEAQ. The CDR3 is 14 residues long. The germline V and J ends were trimmed by 3 bases and 5 bases, with 11 bases remaining between them. CDR3 coding DNA: TGTGCCAGCAGCTTGGCGGGTGGGCATCAGCCCCAGCATTTT. This gives the protein CASSLAGGHQPQHF.

The J gene is TRBJ2-3, the V gene TRBV27; TRBD2 is a possible D gene (7 bases). Germline-derived CDR1 and CDR2 are MNHEY and SMNVEV (reference sequence). This CDR3 has 16 residues. V dropped 0 bases and J dropped 4 bases, with 14 bases sitting between them. The CDR3 here is CASSLSGGGDADTQYF. CDR3 sequence (DNA): TGTGCCAGCAGTTTATCGGGCGGGGGCGACGCAGATACGCAGTATTTT.

This clone appeared a few times. The genes are TRBV9 and TRBJ2-5; either TRBD1 or TRBD2 may fit D (5 bases each). The V end was cut by 0 bases, the J end by 1 base, with 10 bases between. The germline gives CDR1 SGDLS, CDR2 YYNGEE. This CDR3 has 15 amino acids. In DNA, the CDR3 is TGTGCCAGCAGCGTAGAGGGACGGACCCAAGAGACCCAGTACTTC. Its protein product is CASSVEGRTQETQYF.